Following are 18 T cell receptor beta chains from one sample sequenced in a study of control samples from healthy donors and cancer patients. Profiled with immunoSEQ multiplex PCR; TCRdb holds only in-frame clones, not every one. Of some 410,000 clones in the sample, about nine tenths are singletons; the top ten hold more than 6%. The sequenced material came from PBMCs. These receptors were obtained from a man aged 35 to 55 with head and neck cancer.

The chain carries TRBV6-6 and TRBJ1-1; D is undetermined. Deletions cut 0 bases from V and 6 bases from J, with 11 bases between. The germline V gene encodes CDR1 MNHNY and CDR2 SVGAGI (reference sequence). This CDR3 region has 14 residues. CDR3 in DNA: TGTGCCAGCAGTTACTCGAACTTCTTACCTGAAGCTTTCTTT. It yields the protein CASSYSNFLPEAFF.

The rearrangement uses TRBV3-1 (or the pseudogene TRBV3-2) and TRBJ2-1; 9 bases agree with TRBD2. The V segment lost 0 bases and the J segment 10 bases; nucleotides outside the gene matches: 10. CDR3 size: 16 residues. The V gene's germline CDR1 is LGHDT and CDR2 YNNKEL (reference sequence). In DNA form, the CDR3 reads TGTGCCAGCAGCCAAGACTGGGGCGGGGGGGCCGGAGAGCAGTTCTTC. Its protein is CASSQDWGGGAGEQFF.

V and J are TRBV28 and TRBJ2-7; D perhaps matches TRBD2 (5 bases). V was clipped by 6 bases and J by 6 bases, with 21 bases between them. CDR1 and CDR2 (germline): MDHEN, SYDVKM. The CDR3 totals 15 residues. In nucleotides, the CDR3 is TGTGCCAGCAGCCAATCACTAGGTTTAAATGGCGAGCAGTACTTC. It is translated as CASSQSLGLNGEQYF.

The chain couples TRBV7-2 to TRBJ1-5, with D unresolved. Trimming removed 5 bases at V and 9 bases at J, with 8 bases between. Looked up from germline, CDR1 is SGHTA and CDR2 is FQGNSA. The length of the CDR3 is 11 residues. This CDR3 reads CASSTSGPQHF. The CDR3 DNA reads TGTGCCAGCAGCACCTCGGGGCCCCAGCATTTT.

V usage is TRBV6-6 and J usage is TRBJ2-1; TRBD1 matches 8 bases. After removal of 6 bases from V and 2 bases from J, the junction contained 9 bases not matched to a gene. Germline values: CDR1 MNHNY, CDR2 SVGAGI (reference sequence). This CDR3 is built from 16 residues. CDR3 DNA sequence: TGTGCCAGCAGCCAAGCAGACAGGGGCACCTACAATGAGCAGTTCTTC. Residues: CASSQADRGTYNEQFF.

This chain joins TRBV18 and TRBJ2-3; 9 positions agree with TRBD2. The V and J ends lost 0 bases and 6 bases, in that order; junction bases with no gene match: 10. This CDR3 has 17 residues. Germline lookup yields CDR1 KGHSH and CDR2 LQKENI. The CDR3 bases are TGTGCCAGCTCACCACCGGTACTAGCGGGTGACCGGGATACGCAGTATTTT. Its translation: CASSPPVLAGDRDTQYF.

The CDR3 sequence: CASSLAGVSTEAFF. CDR3 DNA sequence: TGCGCCAGCAGCTTGGCTGGGGTCAGCACTGAAGCTTTCTTT. V usage is TRBV5-1 and J usage is TRBJ1-1; D gene uncertain. The V and J ends lost 0 bases and 4 bases respectively, with 10 bases between them. The CDR3 is 14 amino acids. Looked up from germline, CDR1 is SGHRS and CDR2 is YFSETQ.

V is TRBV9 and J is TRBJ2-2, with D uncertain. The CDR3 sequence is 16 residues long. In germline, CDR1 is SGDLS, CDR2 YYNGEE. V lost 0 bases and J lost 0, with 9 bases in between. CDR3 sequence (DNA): TGTGCCAGCAGCGTAGATAGGGCTTCGAACACCGGGGAGCTGTTTTTT. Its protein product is CASSVDRASNTGELFF.

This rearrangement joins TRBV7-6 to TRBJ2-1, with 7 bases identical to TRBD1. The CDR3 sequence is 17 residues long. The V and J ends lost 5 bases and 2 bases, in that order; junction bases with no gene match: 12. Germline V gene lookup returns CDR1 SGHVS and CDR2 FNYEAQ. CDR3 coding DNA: TGTGCCAGCAGCCTAAAGACAGGGCCAAGTGCCTACAATGAGCAGTTCTTC. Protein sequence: CASSLKTGPSAYNEQFF.

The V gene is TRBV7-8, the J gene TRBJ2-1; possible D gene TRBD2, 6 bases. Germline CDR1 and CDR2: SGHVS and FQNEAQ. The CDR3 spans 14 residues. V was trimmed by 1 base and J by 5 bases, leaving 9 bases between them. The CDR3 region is CASSLVGGNNEQFF. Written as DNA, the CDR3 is TGTGCCAGCAGCTTAGTCGGAGGGAACAATGAGCAGTTCTTC.

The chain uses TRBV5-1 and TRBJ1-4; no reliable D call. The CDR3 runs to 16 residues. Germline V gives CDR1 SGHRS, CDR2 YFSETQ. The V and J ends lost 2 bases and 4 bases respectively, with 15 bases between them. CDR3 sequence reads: CASSLVTGSNNEKLFF. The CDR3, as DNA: TGCGCCAGCAGCTTAGTCACCGGGTCGAATAATGAAAAACTGTTTTTT.

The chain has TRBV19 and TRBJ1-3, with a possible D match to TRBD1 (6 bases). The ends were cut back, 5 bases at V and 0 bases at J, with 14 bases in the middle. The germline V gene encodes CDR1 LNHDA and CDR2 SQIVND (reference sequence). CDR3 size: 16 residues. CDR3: CASSRRQAFSGNTIYF. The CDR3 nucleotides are TGTGCCAGTAGTCGACGACAGGCGTTCTCTGGAAACACCATATATTTT.

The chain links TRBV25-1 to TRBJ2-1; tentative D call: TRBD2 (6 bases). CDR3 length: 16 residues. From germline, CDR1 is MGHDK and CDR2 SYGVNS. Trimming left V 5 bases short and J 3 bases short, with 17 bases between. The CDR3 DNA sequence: TGTGCCAGCAGTCCCCTCGGGGGAGTGGGCTACAATGAGCAGTTCTTC. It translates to CASSPLGGVGYNEQFF. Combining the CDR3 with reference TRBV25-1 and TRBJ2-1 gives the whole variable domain EADIYQTPRYLVIGTGKKITLECSQTMGHDKMYWYQQDPGMELHLIHYSYGVNSTEKGDLSSESTVSRIRTEHFPLTLESARPSHTSQYLCASSPLGGVGYNEQFFGPGTRLTVL.

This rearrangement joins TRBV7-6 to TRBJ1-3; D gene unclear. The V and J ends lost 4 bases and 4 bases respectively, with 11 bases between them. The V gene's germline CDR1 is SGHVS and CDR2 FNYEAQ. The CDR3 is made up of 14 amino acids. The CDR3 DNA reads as TGTGCCAGCAGCTCCTATCTGTTAGGAAACACCATATATTTT. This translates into CASSSYLLGNTIYF.

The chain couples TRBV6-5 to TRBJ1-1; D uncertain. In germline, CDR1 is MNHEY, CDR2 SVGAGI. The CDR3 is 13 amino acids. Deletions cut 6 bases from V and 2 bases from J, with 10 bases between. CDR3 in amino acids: CASRPFGNTEAFF. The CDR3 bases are TGTGCCAGCAGGCCGTTTGGTAACACTGAAGCTTTCTTT.

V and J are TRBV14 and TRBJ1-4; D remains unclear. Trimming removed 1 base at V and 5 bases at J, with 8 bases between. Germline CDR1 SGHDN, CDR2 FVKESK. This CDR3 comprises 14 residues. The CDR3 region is CASSQGAENEKLFF. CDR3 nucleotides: TGTGCCAGCAGCCAAGGGGCAGAGAATGAAAAACTGTTTTTT.

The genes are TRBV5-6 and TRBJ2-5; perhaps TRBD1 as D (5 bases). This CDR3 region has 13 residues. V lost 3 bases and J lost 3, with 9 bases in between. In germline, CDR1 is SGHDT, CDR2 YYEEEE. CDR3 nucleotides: TGTGCCAGCAGCTATGACAGAAAAGAGACCCAGTACTTC. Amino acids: CASSYDRKETQYF.

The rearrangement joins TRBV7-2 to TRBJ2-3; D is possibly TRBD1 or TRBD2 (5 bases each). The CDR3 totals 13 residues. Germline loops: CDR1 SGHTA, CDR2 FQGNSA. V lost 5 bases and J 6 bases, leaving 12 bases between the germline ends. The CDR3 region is CASSGDPRDTQYF. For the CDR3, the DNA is TGTGCCAGCAGCGGGGACCCGAGGGATACGCAGTATTTT.